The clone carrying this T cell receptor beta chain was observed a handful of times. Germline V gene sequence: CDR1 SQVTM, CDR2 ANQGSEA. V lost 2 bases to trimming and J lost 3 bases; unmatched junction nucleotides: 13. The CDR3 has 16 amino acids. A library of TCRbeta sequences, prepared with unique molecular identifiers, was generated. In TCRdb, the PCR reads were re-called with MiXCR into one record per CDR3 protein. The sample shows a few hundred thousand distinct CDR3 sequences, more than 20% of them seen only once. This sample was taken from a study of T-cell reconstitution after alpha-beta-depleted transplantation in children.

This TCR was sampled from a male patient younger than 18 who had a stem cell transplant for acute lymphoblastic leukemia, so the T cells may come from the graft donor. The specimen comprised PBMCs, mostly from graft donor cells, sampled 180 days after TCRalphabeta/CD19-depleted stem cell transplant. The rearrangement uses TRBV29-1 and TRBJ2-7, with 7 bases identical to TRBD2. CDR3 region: CSVETPGTTVGYEQYF. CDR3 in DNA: TGCAGCGTTGAAACCCCAGGGACTACTGTGGGCTACGAGCAGTACTTC.